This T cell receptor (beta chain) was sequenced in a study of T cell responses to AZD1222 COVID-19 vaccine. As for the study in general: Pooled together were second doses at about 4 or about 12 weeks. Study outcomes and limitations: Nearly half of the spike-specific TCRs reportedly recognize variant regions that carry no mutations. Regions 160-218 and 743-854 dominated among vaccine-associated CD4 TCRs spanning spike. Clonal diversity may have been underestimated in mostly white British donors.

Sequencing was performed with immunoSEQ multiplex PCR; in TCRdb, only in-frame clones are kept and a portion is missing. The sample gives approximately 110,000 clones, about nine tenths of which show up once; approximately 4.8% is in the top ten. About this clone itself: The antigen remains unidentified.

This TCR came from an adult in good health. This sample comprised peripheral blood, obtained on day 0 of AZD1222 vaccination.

The CDR3 nucleotides read TGTGCCAGCAGTTTGGCTCAGTATGCCCTCCCTGGAAACACCATATATTTT. It translates to CASSLAQYALPGNTIYF. V and J are TRBV28 and TRBJ1-3, with no clear D. Germline V lookup: CDR1 MDHEN, CDR2 SYDVKM. Trimming stripped 3 bases from V and 2 bases from J, with 17 bases between. This CDR3 comprises 17 residues.